A single sample gave rise to the 31 T cell receptor beta chains below, sequenced in a study of prognosis after radiotherapy for stage I lung cancer. From genomic DNA, TCR beta CDR3 was amplified by two-round multiplex PCR. Primers were specific to each TRBV and TRBJ gene in first-round PCR. TCRdb redid the calling of the multiplex PCR reads with MiXCR, one entry per CDR3 protein. Among roughly 30,000 distinct CDR3 sequences listed, around a third were seen once. Sequences were derived from PBMCs, sampled before or after stereotactic body radiation therapy (not recorded which). The origin of the receptors is a donor aged 50 or older with non-small cell lung cancer.

This clonotype was found many times. This sequence joins TRBV7-9 and TRBJ2-5, with D possibly being TRBD2 (6 bases). Germline CDR1 and CDR2: SEHNR and FQNEAQ (reference sequence). Trimming removed 2 bases from V and 6 bases from J, with 13 bases in between. This CDR3 is built from 14 residues. CDR3 nucleotides: TGTGCCAGCAGCTTATCAGCGGGTAGGAAGACCCAGTACTTC. Translating gives CASSLSAGRKTQYF.

This clonotype was seen ten or more times. The V call is TRBV3-1, the J call TRBJ2-2; D unclear. Trimming left V 1 base short and J 7 bases short, with 7 bases between. Germline CDR1 reads LGHDT; CDR2 reads YNNKEL (reference sequence). There are 13 residues in the CDR3. CDR3 sequence (DNA): TGTGCCAGCAGCCAAGTGCGTGGCGGGGAGCTGTTTTTT. This sequence encodes CASSQVRGGELFF.

In the case of this clonotype: It is likely a read error: a sequence one base away is far more abundant. The chain links TRBV6-9 to TRBJ1-5; a weak D match, TRBD1 (6 bases). This CDR3 region has 15 residues. The ends were cut back, 7 bases at V and 4 bases at J, with 17 bases in the middle. Per germline, CDR1 MNHGY and CDR2 SVAAGI. The chain's CDR3 is CASIYAGQLNQPQHF. In DNA, the CDR3 is TGTGCCAGCATTTACGCCGGACAGCTAAATCAGCCCCAGCATTTT.

As concerns this clonotype: One base separates it from a far larger clone, so it is likely a read error. This sequence joins TRBV6-6 and TRBJ1-3; D perhaps matches TRBD1 (6 bases). The length of the CDR3 is 16 residues. Germline CDR1 MNHNY, CDR2 SVGAGI (reference sequence). Trimming left V 2 bases short and J 4 bases short, with 15 bases between. CDR3 in amino acids: CASSYRDMGQGNTIYF. CDR3 bases: TGTGCCAGCAGTTACCGGGACATGGGGCAAGGAAACACCATATATTTT.

A word on this clonotype: The junction shows a germline mismatch at one end, possibly a read error. This sequence joins TRBV7-8 and TRBJ1-6; D not certain. The CDR3 runs 16 residues. Germline CDR1 reads SGHVS; CDR2 reads FQNEAQ. In nucleotides, the CDR3 is TGTACCAGCAGCTTAGCTGTGTCTACGACGGATTCACCCCTCCACTTT. This encodes CTSSLAVSTTDSPLHF.

The sample holds many counts of this clonotype. The CDR3 nucleotides read TGTGCCAGCAGCCAAGACCTGGAAGATACGCAGTATTTT. This gives the protein CASSQDLEDTQYF. This chain joins TRBV14 and TRBJ2-3; the D is unclear. Trimming removed 0 bases at V and 5 bases at J, with 6 bases between. This CDR3 comprises 13 residues. Germline values: CDR1 SGHDN, CDR2 FVKESK.

This clonotype has a count of ten or more. The chain joins TRBV6-1 to TRBJ2-7; D might be TRBD2 (6 bases). Germline V gene lookup returns CDR1 MNHNS and CDR2 SASEGT. The V end was cut by 1 base, the J end by 2 bases, with 6 bases between. The CDR3 is made up of 13 amino acids. The CDR3 nucleotides read TGTGCCAGCAGTGAAGGGGGGGCCTACGAGCAGTACTTC. Encoded protein: CASSEGGAYEQYF.

Details on this clonotype: This sequence may be a read error, since a much larger clone differs from it by one base. The rearrangement joins TRBV20-1 to TRBJ1-1, with 7 bases matching TRBD1. Per germline, CDR1 DFQATT and CDR2 SNEGSKA (reference sequence). The CDR3 is made up of 15 amino acids. CDR3 nucleotide sequence: TGCAGTGCTAGAGCAACAGGGGCAAGAGGCACTGAAGCTCTCTTT. As protein: CSARATGARGTEALF.

This clonotype was seen at least ten times. The chain recombines TRBV3-1 with TRBJ2-6; 8 positions match TRBD2. V was pared by 4 bases and J by 3 bases, with 8 bases of the junction left unmatched. The CDR3 is 17 residues long. The germline V gene has CDR1 LGHDT and CDR2 YNNKEL (reference sequence). CDR3 amino acids: CASSPSGGVGGANVLTF. Here the CDR3 DNA reads TGTGCCAGCAGCCCTTCGGGGGGGGTAGGTGGGGCCAACGTCCTGACTTTC.

This clonotype has at least ten counts. The CDR3 loop is CAISAGSVGEKLFF. The CDR3 DNA follows: TGTGCCATCAGTGCCGGGTCGGTTGGAGAAAAACTGTTTTTT. The chain carries TRBV10-3 and TRBJ1-4; no firm D call. V was trimmed by 4 bases and J by 8 bases, leaving 14 bases between them. Looked up from germline, CDR1 is ENHRY and CDR2 is SYGVKD. The CDR3 loop spans 14 amino acids.

This clonotype came up many times. The rearrangement uses TRBV29-1 and TRBJ2-2; D is unclear. CDR1 and CDR2 (germline): SQVTM, ANQGSEA. This CDR3 is 11 amino acids long. V was clipped by 7 bases and J by 4 bases, with 7 bases between them. CDR3 coding DNA: TGCAGCGGGAGATTCACCGGGGAGCTGTTTTTT. It translates to CSGRFTGELFF.

The chain uses TRBV6-1 and TRBJ2-2, with D perhaps matching TRBD1 or TRBD2 (5 bases each). The germline CDR1 and CDR2 sequences are MNHNS and SASEGT. The CDR3 contains 15 residues. V was pared by 8 bases and J by 0 bases, with 13 bases between. The CDR3 region is CASFSGRANTGELFF. CDR3 DNA: TGTGCCAGCTTCTCAGGGCGGGCGAACACCGGGGAGCTGTTTTTT.

Points on this clonotype: This probably arose from a read error, given a far larger clone one base away. V usage is TRBV6-4 and J usage is TRBJ1-2; TRBD1 might be the D (6 bases). CDR1 is MRHNA and CDR2 is SNTAGT in the germline V gene. This CDR3 region has 15 residues. The V gene lost 5 bases and the J gene lost 3 bases, with 16 bases spanning the gap. The CDR3 loop is CASSHHDRRHYGYTF. The DNA for the CDR3 is TGTGCCAGCAGTCACCATGACAGGCGACACTATGGCTACACCTTC.

This clonotype was seen repeatedly, ten times or more. V gene TRBV5-1 combines with J gene TRBJ1-2; D is unresolved. Trimming shortened V by 1 base and J by 6 bases, and 13 bases separated the two germline ends. This CDR3 region has 14 residues. Germline V gene data show CDR1 as SGHRS and CDR2 as YFSETQ. The CDR3 DNA sequence: TGCGCCAGCAGCTTGTCCAGGAATCGGAATGGCTACACCTTC. Amino acids: CASSLSRNRNGYTF.

This clonotype has at least ten counts. This chain connects TRBV11-3 to TRBJ1-1, with D unresolved. In germline, CDR1 is SGHNT, CDR2 YENEEA. V was shortened by 5 bases and J by 4 bases, with 8 bases between the two germline ends. The CDR3 runs to 12 residues. For the CDR3, the DNA is TGTGCCAGCAGCCAGCGGGGCACTGAAGCTTTCTTT. It is translated as CASSQRGTEAFF.

There are many counts of this clonotype. V and J are TRBV5-1 and TRBJ2-3; 8 bases map to TRBD2. Trimming took 0 bases from V and 5 from J; bases not matched to a gene: 8. CDR3 length: 16 amino acids. Germline loops: CDR1 SGHRS, CDR2 YFSETQ. The CDR3 reads CASSLGRGGILDTQYF. CDR3 DNA: TGCGCCAGCAGCTTGGGTCGGGGGGGCATTCTAGATACGCAGTATTTT.

This clonotype was observed at least ten times. V is TRBV6-4 and J is TRBJ2-7; D is uncertain. The CDR3 spans 14 residues. Germline V gene sequence: CDR1 MRHNA, CDR2 SNTAGT. Trimming pared 3 bases from V and 4 bases from J, leaving 13 bases between. CDR3 region: CASSEGPMGYEQYF. DNA of the CDR3: TGTGCCAGCAGTGAAGGTCCCATGGGGTACGAGCAGTACTTC.

A note on this clonotype: At one of its ends the junction is not consistent with the germline gene, which may arise from a read error. V gene TRBV28 combines with J gene TRBJ1-2; a weak D match, TRBD1 (6 bases). The length of the CDR3 is 17 residues. Germline V gene sequence: CDR1 MDHEN, CDR2 SYDVKM. The CDR3 DNA sequence: TGTGCCAGCAGTGCCCAGGCCTATTTGCGGGGGCTGTATGGCTACGCCTTC. The encoded protein is CASSAQAYLRGLYGYAF.

This clonotype was observed at least ten times. The chain carries TRBV20-1 and TRBJ1-1; possible D gene TRBD1, 6 bases. Germline CDR1 and CDR2: DFQATT and SNEGSKA (reference sequence). The CDR3 is made up of 14 amino acids. V was cut by 7 bases and J by 4 bases, with 19 bases left in between. The CDR3 bases are TGCAGTGGGCGGCGGGGGGGGGCAGGCACTGAAGCTTTCTTT. It is translated as CSGRRGGAGTEAFF.

This clonotype was seen repeatedly, ten times or more. The genes are TRBV6-1 and TRBJ1-3; D unresolved. The CDR3 covers 14 residues. V shed 1 base and J shed 3 bases, with 7 bases lying between them. Germline V gene lookup returns CDR1 MNHNS and CDR2 SASEGT. The CDR3 sequence: CASSEGPGGNTIYF. CDR3 nucleotide sequence: TGTGCCAGCAGTGAAGGTCCCGGTGGAAACACCATATATTTT.

This clonotype has ten or more counts. The genes are TRBV6-5 and TRBJ1-1, with 9 nucleotides matching TRBD1. Germline V gene lookup returns CDR1 MNHEY and CDR2 SVGAGI. The V and J ends lost 0 bases and 9 bases, in that order; junction bases with no gene match: 5. The CDR3 consists of 14 residues. The CDR3 DNA follows: TGTGCCAGCAGTTACTCGAGGGACAGGGTGAAAGCTTTCTTT. Amino acids: CASSYSRDRVKAFF.

To note about this clonotype: This likely traces to a read error, being one base from a far larger clone. The genes are TRBV6-4 and TRBJ1-6; TRBD1 matches 10 bases. The CDR3 spans 14 residues. V shed 4 bases, J shed 14 bases, and the junction held 8 bases outside the gene matches. Per germline, CDR1 MRHNA and CDR2 SNTAGT. CDR3 sequence: CASSGGTGEKTLHF. The CDR3, as DNA: TGTGCCAGCAGTGGAGGGACAGGGGAAAAAACCCTCCACTTT.

Details on this clonotype: With a much larger clone just one base away, this may be a read error. The chain carries TRBV5-1 and TRBJ1-1; TRBD1 is a possible D gene (6 bases). This CDR3 is 15 amino acids long. Germline CDR1 and CDR2: SGHRS and YFSETQ. The DNA of the CDR3 is TGCGCCAGCAGCTTGGACCCCAGGGGTTACACTGAAGCTTCCTTT. This codes for CASSLDPRGYTEASF.

In its sample, this clonotype was seen many times. The genes are TRBV6-1 and TRBJ2-7, with D perhaps TRBD2 (5 bases). The germline gives CDR1 MNHNS, CDR2 SASEGT. The CDR3 loop spans 13 amino acids. With 2 bases removed from V and 10 bases from J, the gap between germline ends came to 15 bases. CDR3 sequence reads: CASSELTRATQYF. CDR3 bases: TGTGCCAGCAGTGAACTAACTAGGGCTACTCAGTACTTC.

This clonotype was picked up many times. This sequence joins TRBV28 and TRBJ2-1; TRBD2 matches 8 bases. With V trimmed by 5 bases and J by 4 bases, 10 bases remained unmatched. The germline V gene encodes CDR1 MDHEN and CDR2 SYDVKM. The CDR3 consists of 16 residues. This CDR3 reads CASSPYSGGIYNEQFF. DNA of the CDR3: TGTGCCAGCAGTCCCTACAGCGGGGGAATATACAATGAGCAGTTCTTC.

This clonotype was observed many times. This chain links TRBV7-9 with TRBJ2-7; 10 nucleotides align to TRBD1. The V and J ends lost 5 bases and 8 bases, in that order; junction bases with no gene match: 21. The CDR3 is 18 amino acids. Germline values: CDR1 SEHNR, CDR2 FQNEAQ (reference sequence). CDR3 residues: CASSPSGGITTGGSKQYF. CDR3 sequence (DNA): TGTGCCAGCAGCCCCAGCGGGGGCATAACGACAGGGGGCTCCAAGCAGTACTTC.

There are many counts of this clonotype. The chain is built from TRBV20-1 and TRBJ1-3; 9 bases align to TRBD1. This CDR3 has 16 residues. Per germline, CDR1 DFQATT and CDR2 SNEGSKA (reference sequence). The V gene end was trimmed by 1 base and the J gene end by 4 bases; junction bases not matched to a gene: 8. CDR3: CSARATGGAKGNTIYF. CDR3 sequence (DNA): TGCAGTGCTAGAGCAACAGGGGGCGCAAAAGGAAACACCATATATTTT.

As regards this clonotype: One end of the junction is discordant with germline, which a read error may explain. The chain carries TRBV5-1 and TRBJ1-6; 10 nucleotides align to TRBD1. CDR3 length equals 17 residues. Per the germline V gene, CDR1 is SGHRS and CDR2 is YFSETQ. CDR3 sequence: CASRRSGTGVENSPLHF. The CDR3 nucleotides are TGCGCCAGCAGACGGTCCGGGACAGGGGTAGAGAATTCGCCCCTCCACTTT.

This clonotype was seen ten or more times. V gene TRBV9 combines with J gene TRBJ2-1; 7 nucleotides match TRBD1. The J segment lost 1 base and the V segment lost 0 bases, leaving 1 base of the junction unmatched. Looked up from germline, CDR1 is SGDLS and CDR2 is YYNGEE. This CDR3 contains 15 residues. In nucleotides, the CDR3 is TGTGCCAGCAGCGTAGAGGGACAGTCCTACAATGAGCAGTTCTTC. This translates into CASSVEGQSYNEQFF.

This clonotype was counted many times. The chain links TRBV6-1 to TRBJ2-7; D might be TRBD2 (5 bases). Germline CDR1 is MNHNS and CDR2 is SASEGT. The CDR3 totals 15 residues. V shed 5 bases and J shed 0 bases, with 14 bases lying between them. The DNA of the CDR3 is TGTGCCAGCAGTACCCCCTCTAGCTACTCCTACGAGCAGTACTTC. This codes for CASSTPSSYSYEQYF.

Ten or more counts support this clonotype. This chain links TRBV20-1 with TRBJ1-5; D perhaps matches TRBD1 (5 bases). The CDR3 length is 14 residues. V was cut by 2 bases and J by 3 bases, with 11 bases left in between. Germline loops: CDR1 DFQATT, CDR2 SNEGSKA (reference sequence). The CDR3 region is CSARQGSSNQPQHF. In nucleotides, the CDR3 is TGCAGTGCTAGACAGGGTTCTTCCAATCAGCCCCAGCATTTT.